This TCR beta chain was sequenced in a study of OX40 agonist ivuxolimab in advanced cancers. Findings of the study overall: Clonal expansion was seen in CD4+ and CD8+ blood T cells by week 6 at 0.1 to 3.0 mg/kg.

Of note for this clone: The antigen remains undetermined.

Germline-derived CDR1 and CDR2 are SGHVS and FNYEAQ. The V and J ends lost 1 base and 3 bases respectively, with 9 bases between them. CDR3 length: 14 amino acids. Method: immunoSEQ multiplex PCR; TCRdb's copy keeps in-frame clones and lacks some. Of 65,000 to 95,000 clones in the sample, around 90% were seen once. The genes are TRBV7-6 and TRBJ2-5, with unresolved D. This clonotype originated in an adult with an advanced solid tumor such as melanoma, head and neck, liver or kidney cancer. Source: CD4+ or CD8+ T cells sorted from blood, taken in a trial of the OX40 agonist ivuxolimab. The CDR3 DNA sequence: TGTGCCAGCAGCTTAGTGCGGCAGAAAGAGACCCAGTACTTC. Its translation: CASSLVRQKETQYF. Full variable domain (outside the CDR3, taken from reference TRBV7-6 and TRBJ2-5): GAGVSQSPRYKVTKRGQDVALRCDPISGHVSLYWYRQALGQGPEFLTYFNYEAQQDKSGLPNDRFSAERPEGSISTLTIQRTEQRDSAMYRCASSLVRQKETQYFGPGTRLLVL.